One and the same sample provided the 2 T cell receptor beta chains below, sequenced in a study of CD8+ T cells in alopecia areata. Treatment described: oral pan-JAK inhibitor, 5-10 mg twice daily. Extracted RNA was reverse transcribed, and the resulting cDNA served as sequencing template. Produced via immunoSEQ multiplex PCR; TCRdb's table is partial and in-frame only. The sample records fewer than 150,000 clones, roughly four fifths being singletons. The specimen was CD8+ T cells sorted from blood, collected at week 4, from a patient treated with tofacitinib. The receptor source for this set is a human donor with alopecia areata.

The chain carries TRBV7-8 and TRBJ2-7; no firm D call. Per germline, CDR1 SGHVS and CDR2 FQNEAQ. The CDR3 spans 12 residues. V lost 4 bases and J lost 0, with 4 bases in between. DNA of the CDR3: TGTGCCAGCAGCTCAAGCTCCTACGAGCAGTACTTC. As protein: CASSSSSYEQYF.

The chain joins TRBV6-5 to TRBJ2-7, with a possible D match to TRBD1 (6 bases). Germline-derived CDR1 and CDR2 are MNHEY and SVGAGI. The CDR3 loop spans 15 amino acids. V lost 4 bases, J lost 2 bases, and 15 bases lay in between. CDR3 in DNA: TGTGCCAGCAGTTCATGGACAGCCGACACCTACGAGCAGTACTTC. The encoded protein is CASSSWTADTYEQYF.